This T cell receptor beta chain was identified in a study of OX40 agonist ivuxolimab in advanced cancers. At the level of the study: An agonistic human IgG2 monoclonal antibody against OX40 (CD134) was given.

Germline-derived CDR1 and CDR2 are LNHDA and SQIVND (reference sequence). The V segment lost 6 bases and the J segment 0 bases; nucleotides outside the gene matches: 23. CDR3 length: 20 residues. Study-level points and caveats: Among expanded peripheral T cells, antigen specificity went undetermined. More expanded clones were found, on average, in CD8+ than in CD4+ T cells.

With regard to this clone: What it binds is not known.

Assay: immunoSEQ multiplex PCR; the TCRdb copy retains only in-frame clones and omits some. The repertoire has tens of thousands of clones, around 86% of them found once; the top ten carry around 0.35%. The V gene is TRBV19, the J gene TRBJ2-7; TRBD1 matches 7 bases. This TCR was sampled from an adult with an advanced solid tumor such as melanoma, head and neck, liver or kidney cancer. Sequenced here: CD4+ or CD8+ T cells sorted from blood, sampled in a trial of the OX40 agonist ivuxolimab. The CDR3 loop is CASSPPHRDSRGTSSYEQYF. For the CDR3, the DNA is TGTGCCAGTAGCCCGCCCCACCGGGACAGTCGAGGGACCTCCTCCTACGAGCAGTACTTC.